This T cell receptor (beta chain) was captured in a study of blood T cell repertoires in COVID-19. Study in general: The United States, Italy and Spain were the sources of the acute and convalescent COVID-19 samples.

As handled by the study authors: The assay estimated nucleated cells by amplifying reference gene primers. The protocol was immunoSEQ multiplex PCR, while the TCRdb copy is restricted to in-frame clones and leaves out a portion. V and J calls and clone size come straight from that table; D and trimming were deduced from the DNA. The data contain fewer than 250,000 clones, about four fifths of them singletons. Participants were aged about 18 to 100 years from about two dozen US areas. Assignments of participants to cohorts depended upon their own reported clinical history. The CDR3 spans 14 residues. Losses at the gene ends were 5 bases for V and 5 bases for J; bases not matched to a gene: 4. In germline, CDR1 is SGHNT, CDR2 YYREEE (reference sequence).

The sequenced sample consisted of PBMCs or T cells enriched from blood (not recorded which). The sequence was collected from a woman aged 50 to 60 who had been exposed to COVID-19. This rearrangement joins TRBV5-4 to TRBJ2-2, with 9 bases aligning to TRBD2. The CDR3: CASSQTSGTGELFF. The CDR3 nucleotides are TGTGCCAGCAGTCAGACTAGCGGAACCGGGGAGCTGTTTTTT.